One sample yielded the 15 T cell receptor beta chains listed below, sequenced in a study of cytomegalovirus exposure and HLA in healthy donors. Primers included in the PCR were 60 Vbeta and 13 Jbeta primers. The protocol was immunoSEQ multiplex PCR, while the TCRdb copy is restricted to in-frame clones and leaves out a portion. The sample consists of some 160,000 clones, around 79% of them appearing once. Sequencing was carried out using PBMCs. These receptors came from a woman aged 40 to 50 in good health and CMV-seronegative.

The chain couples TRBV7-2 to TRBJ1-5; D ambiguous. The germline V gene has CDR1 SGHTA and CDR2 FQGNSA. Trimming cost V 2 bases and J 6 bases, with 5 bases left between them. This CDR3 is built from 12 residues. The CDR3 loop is CASSLYSQPQHF. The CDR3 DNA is TGTGCCAGCAGCTTATATTCTCAGCCCCAGCATTTT.

The CDR3 is CAVELAGGWGEQFF. CDR3 in DNA: TGTGCCGTAGAACTAGCGGGGGGTTGGGGTGAGCAGTTCTTC. The chain has TRBV2 and TRBJ2-1, with 12 bases identical to TRBD2. This CDR3 has 14 amino acids. J lost 9 bases, V lost 11 bases, and 11 bases had no gene match. CDR1 is SNHLY and CDR2 is FYNNEI in the germline V gene.

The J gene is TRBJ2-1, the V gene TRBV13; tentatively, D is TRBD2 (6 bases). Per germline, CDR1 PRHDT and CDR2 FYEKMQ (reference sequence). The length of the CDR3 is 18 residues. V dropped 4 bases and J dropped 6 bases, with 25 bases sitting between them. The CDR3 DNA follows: TGTGCCAGCAGCTCCTTCCTCGGGGAGGAGGGGTATGTCAATGAGCAGTTCTTC. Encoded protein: CASSSFLGEEGYVNEQFF.

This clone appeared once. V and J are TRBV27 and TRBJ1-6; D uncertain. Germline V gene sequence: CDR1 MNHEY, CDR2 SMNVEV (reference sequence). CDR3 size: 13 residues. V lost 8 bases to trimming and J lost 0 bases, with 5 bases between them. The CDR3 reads CASGSSYNSPLHF. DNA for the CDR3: TGTGCCAGCGGCAGCTCCTATAATTCACCCCTCCACTTT.

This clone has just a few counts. The CDR3 nucleotides are TGTGCCAGCCCCGGACAGTTCAATCAGCCCCAGCATTTT. Amino acid sequence: CASPGQFNQPQHF. This sequence joins TRBV7-4 and TRBJ1-5, with D perhaps TRBD1 (6 bases). The CDR3 sequence is 13 residues long. Germline CDR1 and CDR2: SGHVT and SQSDAQ. Trimming left V 8 bases short and J 3 bases short, with 11 bases between.

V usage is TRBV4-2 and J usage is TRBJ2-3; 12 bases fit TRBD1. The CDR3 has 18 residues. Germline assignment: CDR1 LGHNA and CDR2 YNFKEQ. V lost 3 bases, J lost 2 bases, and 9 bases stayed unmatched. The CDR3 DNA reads TGTGCCAGCAGCCAGGCCGGGACAGGGGGCATTAACACAGATACGCAGTATTTT. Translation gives CASSQAGTGGINTDTQYF.

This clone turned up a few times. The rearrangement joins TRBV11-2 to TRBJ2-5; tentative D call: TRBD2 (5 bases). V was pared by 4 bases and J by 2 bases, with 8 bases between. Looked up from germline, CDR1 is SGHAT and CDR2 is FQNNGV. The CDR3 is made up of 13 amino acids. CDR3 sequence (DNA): TGTGCCAGCAGCTCAGGACTTCAAGAGACCCAGTACTTC. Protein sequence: CASSSGLQETQYF.

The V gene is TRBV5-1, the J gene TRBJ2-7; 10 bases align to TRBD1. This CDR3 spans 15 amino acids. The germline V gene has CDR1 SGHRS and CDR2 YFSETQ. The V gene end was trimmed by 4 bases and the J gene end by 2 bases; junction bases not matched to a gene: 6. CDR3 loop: CASSATGTGAYEQYF. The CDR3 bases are TGCGCCAGCAGCGCCACCGGGACAGGGGCCTACGAGCAGTACTTC. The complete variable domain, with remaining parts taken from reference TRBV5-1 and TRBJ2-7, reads KAGVTQTPRYLIKTRGQQVTLSCSPISGHRSVSWYQQTPGQGLQFLFEYFSETQRNKGNFPGRFSGRQFSNSRSEMNVSTLELGDSALYLCASSATGTGAYEQYFGPGTRLTVT.

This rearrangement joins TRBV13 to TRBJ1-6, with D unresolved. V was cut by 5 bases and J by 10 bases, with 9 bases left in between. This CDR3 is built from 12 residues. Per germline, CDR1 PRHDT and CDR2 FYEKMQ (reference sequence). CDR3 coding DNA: TGTGCCAGCAGCCTTCCGGTGTCACCCCTCCACTTT. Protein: CASSLPVSPLHF. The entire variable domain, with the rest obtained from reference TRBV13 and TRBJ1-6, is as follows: AAGVIQSPRHLIKEKRETATLKCYPIPRHDTVYWYQQGPGQDPQFLISFYEKMQSDKGSIPDRFSAQQFSDYHSELNMSSLELGDSALYFCASSLPVSPLHFGNGTRLTVT.

The CDR3 nucleotides are TGTGCCAGCAGCAAGACAGGGGGAAGCAATCAGCCCCAGCATTTT. Its protein product is CASSKTGGSNQPQHF. The chain employs TRBV27 and TRBJ1-5; 9 positions match TRBD1. Germline V gives CDR1 MNHEY, CDR2 SMNVEV (reference sequence). The CDR3 is 15 amino acids. The trim removed 6 bases at V and 1 base at J, leaving 4 bases unmatched.

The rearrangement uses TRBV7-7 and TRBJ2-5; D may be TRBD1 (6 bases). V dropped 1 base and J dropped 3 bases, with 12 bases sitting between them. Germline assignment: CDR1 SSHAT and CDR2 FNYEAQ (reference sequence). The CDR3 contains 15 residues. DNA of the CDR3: TGTGCCAGCAGCTTAGGAAGGCACAGGGAAGAGACCCAGTACTTC. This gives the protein CASSLGRHREETQYF.

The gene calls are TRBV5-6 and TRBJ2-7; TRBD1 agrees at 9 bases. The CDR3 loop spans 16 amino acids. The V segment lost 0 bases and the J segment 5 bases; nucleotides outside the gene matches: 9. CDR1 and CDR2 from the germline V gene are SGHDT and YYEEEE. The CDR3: CASSLGPPGQGNEQYF. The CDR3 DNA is TGTGCCAGCAGCTTGGGTCCTCCGGGACAGGGTAACGAGCAGTACTTC.

The CDR3 DNA follows: TGTGCCACCAGCAAAGGACAGCTTAGCAATCAGCCCCAGCATTTT. Amino acid sequence: CATSKGQLSNQPQHF. The rearrangement uses TRBV15 and TRBJ1-5; D might be TRBD1 (6 bases). This CDR3 spans 15 amino acids. V lost 4 bases and J lost 0, with 10 bases in between. Germline values: CDR1 LNHNV, CDR2 YYDKDF (reference sequence).

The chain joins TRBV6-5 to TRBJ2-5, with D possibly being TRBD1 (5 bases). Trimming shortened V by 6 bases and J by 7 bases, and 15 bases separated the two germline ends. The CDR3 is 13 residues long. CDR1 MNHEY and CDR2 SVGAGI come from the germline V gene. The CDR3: CASRAQGRGTQYF. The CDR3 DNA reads TGTGCCAGCAGGGCGCAGGGTCGAGGGACCCAGTACTTC.

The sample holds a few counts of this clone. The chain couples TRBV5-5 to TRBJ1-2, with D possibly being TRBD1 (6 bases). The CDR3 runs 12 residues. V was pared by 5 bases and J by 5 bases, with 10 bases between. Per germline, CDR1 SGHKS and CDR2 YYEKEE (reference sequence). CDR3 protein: CASSLQGYGYTF. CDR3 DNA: TGTGCCAGCAGTTTGCAGGGGTATGGCTACACCTTC.